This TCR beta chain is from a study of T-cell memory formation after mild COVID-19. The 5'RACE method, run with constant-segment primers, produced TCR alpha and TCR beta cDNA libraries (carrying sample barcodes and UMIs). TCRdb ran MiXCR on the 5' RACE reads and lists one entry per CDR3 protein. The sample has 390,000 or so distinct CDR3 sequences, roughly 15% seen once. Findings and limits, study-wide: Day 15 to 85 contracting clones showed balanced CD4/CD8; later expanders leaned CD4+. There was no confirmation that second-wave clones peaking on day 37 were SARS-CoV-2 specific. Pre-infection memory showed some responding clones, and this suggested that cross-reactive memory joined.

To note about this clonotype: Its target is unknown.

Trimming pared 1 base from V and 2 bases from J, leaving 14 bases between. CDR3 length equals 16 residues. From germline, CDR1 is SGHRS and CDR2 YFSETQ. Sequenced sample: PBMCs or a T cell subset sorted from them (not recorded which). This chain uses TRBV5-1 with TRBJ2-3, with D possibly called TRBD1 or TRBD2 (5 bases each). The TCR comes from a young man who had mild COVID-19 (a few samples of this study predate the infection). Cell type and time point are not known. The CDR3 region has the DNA TGCGCCAGCAGCTTGCTGCCAGGGAGTACCACAGATACGCAGTATTTT. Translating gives CASSLLPGSTTDTQYF.